This TCR beta chain was documented in a study of beta chain features in type 1 diabetes. A note on this clone: The antigen remains undetermined.

Findings of the study overall: Sequencing of cDNA might inflate the share of cells that strongly express TCR. Among patients with Type 1 diabetes, TCRB CDR3s were moderately but significantly shorter in every one of the four CD4+ subsets. VDJ junctions in type 1 diabetes patients carried more deletions and fewer insertions.

Sorting produced populations that all topped 98% purity. All of the isolated RNA was reverse transcribed, so expressed TCRB transcripts were sequenced. Repertoires were generated with immunoSEQ multiplex PCR, while TCRdb's copy carries only in-frame clones and drops some. The sample holds about 53,000 clones, 50% to 55% seen once. The source is a woman aged 35 to 49 with type 1 diabetes. Sequences were obtained from Tregs from blood.

CDR3 loop: CASSAPGQGSEKLFF. The DNA for the CDR3 is TGTGCCAGCAGTGCACCGGGACAGGGATCCGAAAAACTGTTTTTT. The chain couples TRBV6-6 to TRBJ1-4; 9 nucleotides agree with TRBD1. The CDR3 consists of 15 residues. Looked up from germline, CDR1 is MNHNY and CDR2 is SVGAGI (reference sequence). The V gene end was trimmed by 5 bases and the J gene end by 8 bases; junction bases not matched to a gene: 9.